The clone carrying this T cell receptor beta chain has ten or more counts. TCRdb passed the 5' RACE reads through MiXCR, listing each CDR3 protein once. The sample shows a few hundred thousand distinct CDR3 sequences, around 12% of them seen only once. Germline V gene sequence: CDR1 SGHVS, CDR2 FQNEAQ. V gave up 3 bases and J gave up 6 bases; unmatched junction bases: 8. The length of the CDR3 is 16 residues. This entry belongs to a study of identical twins. This same sample was also taken into another study, of yellow fever vaccine responses in identical twins.

J is TRBJ1-5 and V is TRBV7-8; TRBD1 aligns across 10 bases. Sequencing was performed on CD8+ T cells sorted from blood. The sequence was obtained from a woman aged 18-29 years in good health. CDR3 loop: CASSFPGTGAPQPQHF. The CDR3 DNA follows: TGTGCCAGCAGCTTCCCCGGGACAGGGGCACCTCAGCCCCAGCATTTT.